The 12 T cell receptor beta chains below were found in one sample sequenced in a study of cytomegalovirus exposure and HLA in healthy donors. In the PCR, 60 Vbeta and 13 Jbeta primers were used. TCRdb's copy holds only in-frame clones and misses some; the assay was immunoSEQ multiplex PCR. The table lists 140,000 to 150,000 clones, about two thirds of them singletons, with approximately 2.1% in the top ten. The sequenced sample consisted of PBMCs. These receptor sequences come from a man aged 40-49 years in good health and CMV-seronegative.

The V and J genes are TRBV4-1 and TRBJ1-1; the D gene is possibly TRBD1 (5 bases). CDR1 and CDR2 from the germline V gene are MGHRA and YSYEKL. Trimming left V 1 base short and J 3 bases short, with 15 bases between. There are 16 residues in the CDR3. The CDR3 loop reads CASSQGGTAKYTEAFF. CDR3 DNA: TGCGCCAGCAGCCAAGGGGGCACAGCTAAATACACTGAAGCTTTCTTT.

The rearrangement links TRBV9 to TRBJ1-2; D unresolved. Germline CDR1 is SGDLS and CDR2 is YYNGEE. V was shortened by 4 bases and J by 4 bases, with 14 bases between the two germline ends. The CDR3 runs to 14 residues. In nucleotides, the CDR3 is TGTGCCAGCAGCCCCCCATCGGTTGGCTATGGCTACACCTTC. Translated, it gives CASSPPSVGYGYTF.

The rearrangement joins TRBV30 to TRBJ2-3; the match to TRBD2 covers 11 bases. Germline trimming cut 4 bases from V and 3 bases from J; bases unmatched to any gene: 3. The germline V gene encodes CDR1 GTSNPN and CDR2 SVGIG (reference sequence). The CDR3 covers 14 residues. CDR3 residues: CAWIPSGGTDTQYF. The CDR3 DNA follows: TGTGCCTGGATTCCTAGCGGGGGGACAGATACGCAGTATTTT.

The V and J genes are TRBV4-1 and TRBJ2-2; TRBD2 might be the D (5 bases). Between the trimmed V and J ends, which lost 0 bases and 8 bases, there was a span of 16 bases. The CDR3 is 16 residues long. Germline V gene sequence: CDR1 MGHRA, CDR2 YSYEKL. Written as DNA, the CDR3 is TGCGCCAGCAGCCAAGATCCCGAAGGGCCGGGGGGGGAGCTGTTTTTT. Translation: CASSQDPEGPGGELFF.

The rearrangement joins TRBV7-3 to TRBJ2-5; TRBD2 matches at 7 bases. After removal of 5 bases from V and 5 bases from J, the junction contained 5 bases not matched to a gene. This CDR3 comprises 13 residues. CDR1 is SGHTA, CDR2 FQGTGA, per germline. CDR3 protein: CASSPTGGETQYF. CDR3 nucleotide sequence: TGTGCCAGCAGCCCCACCGGGGGGGAGACCCAGTACTTC. The full variable domain, its missing parts supplied by reference TRBV7-3 and TRBJ2-5, is GAGVSQTPSNKVTEKGKYVELRCDPISGHTALYWYRQSLGQGPEFLIYFQGTGAADDSGLPNDRFFAVRPEGSVSTLKIQRTERGDSAVYLCASSPTGGETQYFGPGTRLLVL.

The chain links TRBV21-1 to TRBJ2-3; the DNA was not compared with TRBD1, the D call given in the table. TRBV21-1 constitutes a pseudogene. This CDR3 has 13 residues. This chain's CDR3 is CASSKRHTDTQYF. The CDR3 DNA reads TGTGCCAGCAGCAAGAGACACACAGATACGCAGTATTTT.

V gene TRBV5-1 combines with J gene TRBJ2-1; 11 nucleotides match TRBD1. The CDR3 consists of 15 residues. Germline V gene sequence: CDR1 SGHRS, CDR2 YFSETQ. V shed 0 bases and J 8 bases; nucleotides not matched to a gene: 4. The CDR3 DNA reads as TGCGCCAGCAGCTTGGGGACAGGGGGCTTGTATGAGCAGTTCTTC. It is translated as CASSLGTGGLYEQFF.

This chain connects TRBV30 to TRBJ2-1, with 8 bases identical to TRBD1. The CDR3 runs to 14 residues. Germline loops: CDR1 GTSNPN, CDR2 SVGIG (reference sequence). Trimming cost V 2 bases and J 3 bases; bases outside gene matches: 3. CDR3 DNA: TGTGCCTGGAGTACCGGGACAGGCTACAATGAGCAGTTCTTC. It encodes CAWSTGTGYNEQFF.

This clone was found a few times. The chain is built from TRBV2 and TRBJ2-5; 9 bases match TRBD2. The CDR3 covers 14 residues. Germline CDR1 reads SNHLY; CDR2 reads FYNNEI. V was clipped by 6 bases and J by 5 bases; unmatched bases: 7. The CDR3 sequence: CASSPGTSSETQYF. The CDR3 DNA sequence: TGTGCCAGCAGCCCCGGGACTAGCAGCGAGACCCAGTACTTC.

This chain uses TRBV5-8 with TRBJ1-5, with D tentatively TRBD1 (5 bases). The CDR3 totals 15 residues. V was pared by 4 bases and J by 0 bases, with 11 bases between. Germline V CDR1 and CDR2: SGHTS, YDEGEE. For the CDR3, the DNA is TGTGCCAGCAGCCTGACAGTTTATAGCAATCAGCCCCAGCATTTT. Protein sequence: CASSLTVYSNQPQHF.

This clone turned up a few times. The gene calls are TRBV5-4 and TRBJ2-2; 9 bases align to TRBD2. Germline CDR1 and CDR2: SGHNT and YYREEE (reference sequence). CDR3 length: 15 residues. V lost 5 bases and J lost 1; bases outside the gene matches: 3. The CDR3 loop reads CASRALAGNTGELFF. CDR3 nucleotides: TGTGCCAGCAGAGCACTAGCGGGGAACACCGGGGAGCTGTTTTTT.

The chain employs TRBV5-1 and TRBJ2-7; 9 bases are a match to TRBD1. This CDR3 has 15 amino acids. The junction had 6 bases not matched to a gene; V was cut back by 4 bases and J by 1 base. Germline V lookup: CDR1 SGHRS, CDR2 YFSETQ. The CDR3 nucleotides read TGCGCCAGCAGCCCACGGACAGGGGCTTCCTACGAGCAGTACTTC. It codes for CASSPRTGASYEQYF.